Sequencing of this T cell receptor (beta chain) was carried out in a study of T cells in Graves' hyperthyroidism and ophthalmopathy. Across the whole study: Prior to any treatment, at the point of initial diagnosis, peripheral blood was collected.

Over 18 months, lack of ophthalmopathy progression marked Graves' hyperthyroidism as stable. Hyperthyroidism had been newly diagnosed in patients aged 18 to 65, and its duration was under 2 months. Diagnosis relied on clinical symptoms, serum thyroxine and TRAb, thyroid ultrasound and orbital computed tomography. Looked up from germline, CDR1 is MNHEY and CDR2 is SVGAGI. V shed 0 bases and J shed 1 base, with 9 bases lying between them. The CDR3 is 15 amino acids. Using RNA transcripts as the source, TCR beta CDR3 regions were amplified. HTBI primers were the set used in a first-round RT-PCR of the TCR CDR3. TCRdb re-derived calls from the multiplex PCR reads in MiXCR, one entry per CDR3 protein. The top ten hold approximately 8.7% of the sample, which has 750,000 to 950,000 distinct CDR3 sequences, over 35% seen once.

The source is a man younger than 35 with Graves' hyperthyroidism. The V gene is TRBV6-5, the J gene TRBJ1-2; D remains ambiguous. Sequencing input: blood. The chain's CDR3 is CASSYSRQVNYGYTF. The CDR3, as DNA: TGTGCCAGCAGTTACTCGAGGCAGGTTAACTATGGCTACACCTTC.